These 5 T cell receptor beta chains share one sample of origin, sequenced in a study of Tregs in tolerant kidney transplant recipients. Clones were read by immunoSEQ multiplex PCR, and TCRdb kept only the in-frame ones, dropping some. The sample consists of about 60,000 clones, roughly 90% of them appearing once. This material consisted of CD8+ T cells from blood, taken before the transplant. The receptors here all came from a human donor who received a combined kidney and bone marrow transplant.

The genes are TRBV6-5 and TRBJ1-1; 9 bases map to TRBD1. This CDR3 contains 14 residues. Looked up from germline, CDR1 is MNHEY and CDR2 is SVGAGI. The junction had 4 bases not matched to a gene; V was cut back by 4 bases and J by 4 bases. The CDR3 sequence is CASSWGQGTTEAFF. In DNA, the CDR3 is TGTGCCAGCAGTTGGGGACAGGGAACCACTGAAGCTTTCTTT.

CDR3 nucleotides: TGTGCCATACTAGCCTGGACTAGCGAAGAGACCCAGTACTTC. Protein: CAILAWTSEETQYF. V and J are TRBV2 and TRBJ2-5; 9 nucleotides match TRBD2. The V gene's germline CDR1 is SNHLY and CDR2 FYNNEI. The CDR3 runs 14 residues. V shed 10 bases and J 3 bases; nucleotides not matched to a gene: 9.

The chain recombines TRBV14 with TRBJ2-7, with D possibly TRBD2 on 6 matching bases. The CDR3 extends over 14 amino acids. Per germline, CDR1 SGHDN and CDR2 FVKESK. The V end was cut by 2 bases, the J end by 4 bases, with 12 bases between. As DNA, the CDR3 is TGTGCCAGCAGCCAAACTCTAAGCGGGTACGAGCAGTACTTC. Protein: CASSQTLSGYEQYF.

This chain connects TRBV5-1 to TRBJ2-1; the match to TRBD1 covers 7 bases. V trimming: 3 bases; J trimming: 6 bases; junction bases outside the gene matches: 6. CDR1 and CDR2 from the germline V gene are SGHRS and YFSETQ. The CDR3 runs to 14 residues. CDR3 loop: CASSSAGGSNEQFF. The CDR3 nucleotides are TGCGCCAGCAGCTCGGCAGGGGGATCCAATGAGCAGTTCTTC.

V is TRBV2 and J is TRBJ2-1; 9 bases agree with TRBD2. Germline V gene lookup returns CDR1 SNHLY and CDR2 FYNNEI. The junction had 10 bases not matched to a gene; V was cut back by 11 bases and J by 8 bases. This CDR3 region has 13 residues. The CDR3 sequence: CASRREGSDEQFF. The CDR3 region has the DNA TGTGCCTCCAGGCGGGAGGGGTCGGATGAGCAGTTCTTC.